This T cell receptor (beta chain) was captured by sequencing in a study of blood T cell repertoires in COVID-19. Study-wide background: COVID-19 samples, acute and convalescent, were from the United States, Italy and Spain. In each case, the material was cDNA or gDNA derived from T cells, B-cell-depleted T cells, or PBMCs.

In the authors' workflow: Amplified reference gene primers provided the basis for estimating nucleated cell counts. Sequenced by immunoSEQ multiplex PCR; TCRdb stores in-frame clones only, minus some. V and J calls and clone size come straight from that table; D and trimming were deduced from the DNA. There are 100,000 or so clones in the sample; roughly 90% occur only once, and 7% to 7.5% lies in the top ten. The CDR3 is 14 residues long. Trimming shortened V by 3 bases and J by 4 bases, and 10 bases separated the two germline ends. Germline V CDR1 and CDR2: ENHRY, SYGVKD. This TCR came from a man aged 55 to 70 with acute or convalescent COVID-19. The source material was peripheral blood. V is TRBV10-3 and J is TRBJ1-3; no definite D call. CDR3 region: CAISESGGGNTIYF. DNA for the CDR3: TGTGCCATCAGTGAATCGGGAGGGGGAAACACCATATATTTT.